These 20 T cell receptor beta chains came from one sample sequenced in a study of blood T cell repertoires in COVID-19. Clones were read by immunoSEQ multiplex PCR, and TCRdb kept only the in-frame ones, dropping some. The table lists around 230,000 clones, roughly four fifths of them singletons, with approximately 8.7% in the top ten. Sequencing used PBMCs or T cells enriched from blood (not recorded which). All receptors derive from a man aged 35 to 55 who had recovered from COVID-19.

This rearrangement joins TRBV24-1 to TRBJ2-7, with D possibly being TRBD1 (6 bases). Deletions cut 4 bases from V and 3 bases from J, with 9 bases between. Germline V CDR1 and CDR2: KGHDR, SFDVKD. This CDR3 is built from 13 residues. CDR3 sequence (DNA): TGTGCCACCAGTGAGCCGGACAGCTACGAGCAGTACTTC. Translation: CATSEPDSYEQYF.

The rearrangement joins TRBV3-1 (or the pseudogene TRBV3-2) to TRBJ2-4, with 9 bases aligning to TRBD2. In germline, CDR1 is LGHDT, CDR2 YNNKEL (reference sequence). The trim removed 1 base at V and 2 bases at J, leaving 9 bases unmatched. CDR3 length equals 18 residues. The CDR3 DNA follows: TGTGCCAGCAGCCAAGGTCTCTCCAGCGGGAGGTCCAAAAACATTCAGTACTTC. Translating it yields CASSQGLSSGRSKNIQYF.

The chain joins TRBV7-8 to TRBJ2-7; weak D call: TRBD1 (6 bases). Trimming cost V 1 base and J 6 bases, with 19 bases left between them. The germline V gene encodes CDR1 SGHVS and CDR2 FQNEAQ. The CDR3 consists of 16 residues. CDR3 DNA: TGTGCCAGCAGCTTAGTGGTGGGGGCGTATGAGTCCGAGCAGTACTTC. Translating gives CASSLVVGAYESEQYF.

This clone came up many times. V is TRBV19 and J is TRBJ2-2; tentative D call: TRBD1 (6 bases). Trimming pared 6 bases from V and 5 bases from J, leaving 16 bases between. Germline CDR1 reads LNHDA; CDR2 reads SQIVND (reference sequence). The CDR3 length is 15 residues. The CDR3 reads CASSLQGMRTGELFF. The DNA for the CDR3 is TGTGCCAGTAGCCTACAGGGAATGCGGACCGGGGAGCTGTTTTTT.

CDR3 protein: CAWSPAGSSTDTQYF. The CDR3 coding sequence is TGTGCCTGGAGCCCAGCGGGGAGTAGCACAGATACGCAGTATTTT. The rearrangement uses TRBV30 and TRBJ2-3; 7 bases line up with TRBD2. Germline V gene sequence: CDR1 GTSNPN, CDR2 SVGIG (reference sequence). Trimming cost V 3 bases and J 0 bases; bases outside gene matches: 6. CDR3 length: 15 amino acids.

The chain recombines TRBV15 with TRBJ1-4; D remains ambiguous. The V and J ends lost 2 bases and 8 bases respectively, with 12 bases between them. The CDR3 consists of 14 residues. The germline CDR1 and CDR2 sequences are LNHNV and YYDKDF (reference sequence). The CDR3 nucleotides are TGTGCCACCAGCAGATCGATCGGTTCCGAAAAACTGTTTTTT. Protein: CATSRSIGSEKLFF.

The rearrangement links TRBV10-3 to TRBJ1-5; 9 nucleotides agree with TRBD1. CDR3 size: 14 residues. Germline loops: CDR1 ENHRY, CDR2 SYGVKD. Unmatched junction bases numbered 6, after V lost 6 bases and J lost 6 bases. The chain's CDR3 is CAISRQGESQPQHF. The CDR3 DNA reads as TGTGCCATCAGCAGACAGGGGGAGAGTCAGCCCCAGCATTTT.

This clone came up a few times. This chain joins TRBV6-5 and TRBJ1-2; 10 bases map to TRBD1. This CDR3 has 15 residues. The V gene end was trimmed by 2 bases and the J gene end by 3 bases; junction bases not matched to a gene: 3. Germline assignment: CDR1 MNHEY and CDR2 SVGAGI. In DNA form, the CDR3 reads TGTGCCAGCAGTTACGGGACAGGGGCGTACTATGGCTACACCTTC. This encodes CASSYGTGAYYGYTF.

The rearrangement links TRBV5-1 to TRBJ2-7, with 8 bases matching TRBD1. The CDR3 spans 16 residues. Germline CDR1 SGHRS, CDR2 YFSETQ. Trimming took 2 bases from V and 4 from J; bases not matched to a gene: 11. CDR3 loop: CASSFQQGVQGYEQYF. CDR3 DNA sequence: TGCGCCAGCAGCTTTCAACAGGGGGTCCAGGGGTACGAGCAGTACTTC. The full variable domain, with the rest looked up from reference TRBV5-1 and TRBJ2-7, is KAGVTQTPRYLIKTRGQQVTLSCSPISGHRSVSWYQQTPGQGLQFLFEYFSETQRNKGNFPGRFSGRQFSNSRSEMNVSTLELGDSALYLCASSFQQGVQGYEQYFGPGTRLTVT.

V gene TRBV6-5 combines with J gene TRBJ2-1, with 10 bases identical to TRBD2. V shed 6 bases, J shed 4 bases, and the junction held 6 bases outside the gene matches. Germline V lookup: CDR1 MNHEY, CDR2 SVGAGI. CDR3 length equals 15 residues. The CDR3 spells CASSLLAGLYNEQFF. DNA of the CDR3: TGTGCCAGCAGCCTACTAGCGGGATTATACAATGAGCAGTTCTTC.

This clone was seen a handful of times. CDR3 in amino acids: CASSLGRGQAFF. Written as DNA, the CDR3 is TGTGCCAGCAGTTTAGGCAGGGGCCAAGCTTTCTTT. The chain employs TRBV28 and TRBJ1-1; D is possibly TRBD1 (6 bases). The CDR3 contains 12 residues. CDR1 is MDHEN and CDR2 is SYDVKM in the germline V gene. Trimming pared 2 bases from V and 9 bases from J, leaving 10 bases between.

The CDR3 DNA reads as TGCGCCAGCAGCCCATTTGCTGGAGACAGGGGTAATTCACCCCTCCACTTT. Amino acid sequence: CASSPFAGDRGNSPLHF. The rearrangement joins TRBV4-1 to TRBJ1-6; 8 bases match TRBD1. The CDR3 consists of 17 residues. Trimming took 4 bases from V and 6 from J; bases not matched to a gene: 11. CDR1 is MGHRA, CDR2 YSYEKL, per germline.

The rearrangement links TRBV6-5 to TRBJ2-1, with 10 bases identical to TRBD1. V was pared by 5 bases and J by 6 bases, with 7 bases of the junction left unmatched. Germline-derived CDR1 and CDR2 are MNHEY and SVGAGI. The CDR3 sequence is 15 residues long. CDR3 region: CASSPGTGVSNEQFF. The CDR3 DNA reads as TGTGCCAGCAGTCCCGGGACAGGGGTCTCCAATGAGCAGTTCTTC.

The rearrangement uses TRBV9 and TRBJ2-2; the D gene is possibly TRBD2 (5 bases). CDR3 size: 14 residues. The germline V gene encodes CDR1 SGDLS and CDR2 YYNGEE. Trimming pared 0 bases from V and 8 bases from J, leaving 11 bases between. Written as DNA, the CDR3 is TGTGCCAGCAGCGTAGCTTATGGAGGAGGGGAGCTGTTTTTT. Its translation: CASSVAYGGGELFF.

V gene TRBV5-5 combines with J gene TRBJ2-2, with TRBD1 as a possible D gene (5 bases). The CDR3 sequence is 13 residues long. Germline values: CDR1 SGHKS, CDR2 YYEKEE (reference sequence). With 5 bases removed from V and 6 bases from J, the gap between germline ends came to 11 bases. This chain's CDR3 is CASRIQVPGELFF. The CDR3 nucleotides read TGTGCCAGCAGAATACAGGTCCCCGGGGAGCTGTTTTTT.

The genes are TRBV13 and TRBJ1-6; D not resolved. Per germline, CDR1 PRHDT and CDR2 FYEKMQ (reference sequence). The CDR3 contains 18 residues. The ends were cut back, 0 bases at V and 5 bases at J, with 17 bases in the middle. CDR3 protein: CASSLGRGGSKNNSPLHF. CDR3 bases: TGTGCCAGCAGCTTAGGCCGTGGAGGGAGTAAGAATAATTCACCCCTCCACTTT. Full variable domain (rest looked up from reference TRBV13 and TRBJ1-6): AAGVIQSPRHLIKEKRETATLKCYPIPRHDTVYWYQQGPGQDPQFLISFYEKMQSDKGSIPDRFSAQQFSDYHSELNMSSLELGDSALYFCASSLGRGGSKNNSPLHFGNGTRLTVT.

The J gene is TRBJ2-1, the V gene TRBV11-2; possibly TRBD2 for D (6 bases). The CDR3 extends over 14 amino acids. The germline gives CDR1 SGHAT, CDR2 FQNNGV. V dropped 2 bases and J dropped 6 bases, with 11 bases sitting between them. The CDR3 DNA sequence: TGTGCCAGCAGCTTACGCCGGGGGAGCAATGAGCAGTTCTTC. Protein: CASSLRRGSNEQFF.

The chain couples TRBV2 to TRBJ1-4; D is possibly TRBD1 (6 bases). From germline, CDR1 is SNHLY and CDR2 FYNNEI. The CDR3 extends over 13 amino acids. V was pared by 7 bases and J by 7 bases, with 13 bases between. In nucleotides, the CDR3 is TGTGCCAGCACTCCGGGACAAACTGAAAAACTGTTTTTT. This gives the protein CASTPGQTEKLFF.

The chain links TRBV5-1 to TRBJ1-4; D is unresolved. The V end lost 8 bases, the J end lost 4 bases, and 12 bases lay between the germline ends. The CDR3 contains 13 residues. Germline V CDR1 and CDR2: SGHRS, YFSETQ. The DNA for the CDR3 is TGCGCCAGTACAACAGAGCTTAATGAAAAACTGTTTTTT. Translating it yields CASTTELNEKLFF. Drawing the rest from reference TRBV5-1 and TRBJ1-4, the complete variable domain is KAGVTQTPRYLIKTRGQQVTLSCSPISGHRSVSWYQQTPGQGLQFLFEYFSETQRNKGNFPGRFSGRQFSNSRSEMNVSTLELGDSALYLCASTTELNEKLFFGSGTQLSVL.

J is TRBJ1-1 and V is TRBV27; tentative D call: TRBD1 (5 bases). In germline, CDR1 is MNHEY, CDR2 SMNVEV (reference sequence). V was cut by 6 bases and J by 0 bases, with 14 bases left in between. The CDR3 sequence is 15 residues long. The CDR3 coding sequence is TGTGCCAGCAGAGCGCGGGGACCGTTGAACACTGAAGCTTTCTTT. Protein product: CASRARGPLNTEAFF.